The TCR beta chain described here comes from a study of identical twins. Study observations and caveats: Insertions were fewer in abundant cord blood beta clonotypes, whereas memory repertoires showed none of this pattern. The authors noted that invariant MAIT and iNKT cells could partly confound zero-insertion analyses.

Template switching added a universal primer site; cDNA carried unique molecular identifiers. TCRdb called the 5' RACE reads again in MiXCR, with one record for every CDR3 protein. The sample shows about 1.7 million distinct CDR3 sequences, more than 30% of them seen only once. V shed 0 bases and J shed 3 bases, with 12 bases lying between them. The germline CDR1 and CDR2 sequences are DFQATT and SNEGSKA (reference sequence). This CDR3 is 15 amino acids long. All donors were healthy, and all were Caucasian. Concerning this clonotype itself: Its specificity is not known.

The sequence was collected from a newborn girl in good health. Source material: cord blood. This chain connects TRBV20-1 to TRBJ1-5, with TRBD1 as a possible D gene (5 bases). The CDR3 loop reads CSARDIGDSNQPQHF. DNA of the CDR3: TGCAGTGCTAGAGATATTGGGGACTCCAATCAGCCCCAGCATTTT.